This passage covers 9 T cell receptor beta chains from one sample sequenced in a study of T cells after yellow fever vaccination. TCRdb reanalysed the 5' RACE reads using MiXCR and keeps one entry per CDR3 protein. The sample holds some 350,000 distinct CDR3 sequences, around 3.9% seen once. Material: PBMCs, obtained 5 days after the yellow fever booster vaccination. These TCRs come from a man between 18 and 35 years old who received the YFV17D yellow fever vaccine.

This clonotype showed up many times. The V call is TRBV4-1, the J call TRBJ2-7, with D perhaps assigned TRBD1 or TRBD2 (6 bases each). Germline loops: CDR1 MGHRA, CDR2 YSYEKL. V was trimmed by 2 bases and J by 4 bases, leaving 18 bases between them. The CDR3 contains 16 residues. The CDR3 DNA is TGCGCCAGCAGCCAAAGACTAGGACAGCTCCGGTACGAGCAGTACTTC. Its translation: CASSQRLGQLRYEQYF.

This clonotype was picked up a small number of times. This sequence joins TRBV5-4 and TRBJ1-2; D is perhaps TRBD1 (5 bases). CDR3 length: 15 residues. The V gene's germline CDR1 is SGHNT and CDR2 YYREEE (reference sequence). V was pared by 3 bases and J by 7 bases, with 19 bases between. CDR3 DNA sequence: TGTGCCAGCAGCTCAGAGACAGATCCGGATGGTGGCTACACCTTC. Its protein is CASSSETDPDGGYTF.

This clonotype was seen more than once but under ten times. The chain combines TRBV20-1 with TRBJ1-1; D remains unclear. The ends were cut back, 3 bases at V and 0 bases at J, with 5 bases in the middle. CDR1 is DFQATT and CDR2 is SNEGSKA in the germline V gene (reference sequence). This CDR3 region has 12 residues. CDR3 residues: CSASLLNTEAFF. In nucleotides, the CDR3 is TGCAGTGCTAGTCTCCTGAACACTGAAGCTTTCTTT.

This clonotype was counted only a few times. The chain has TRBV29-1 and TRBJ1-2, with D hard to call. This CDR3 contains 10 residues. In germline, CDR1 is SQVTM, CDR2 ANQGSEA. Trimming pared 4 bases from V and 8 bases from J, leaving 8 bases between. The CDR3 DNA reads as TGCAGCGTTGGTACCCAAGGCTACACCTTC. Residues: CSVGTQGYTF.

This clonotype was found a few times. This chain links TRBV20-1 with TRBJ1-1; D might be TRBD1 (5 bases). Germline loops: CDR1 DFQATT, CDR2 SNEGSKA (reference sequence). CDR3 size: 15 residues. V lost 3 bases and J lost 0, with 14 bases in between. The CDR3 sequence is CSASGRGYMNTEAFF. The CDR3 DNA sequence: TGCAGTGCTAGTGGTCGGGGGTACATGAACACTGAAGCTTTCTTT.

J is TRBJ2-1 and V is TRBV7-2; TRBD2 might be the D (7 bases). Per the germline V gene, CDR1 is SGHTA and CDR2 is FQGNSA. The CDR3 has 15 residues. Trimming stripped 0 bases from V and 4 bases from J, with 10 bases between. The CDR3 sequence: CASSLAGGQYNEQFF. CDR3 DNA: TGTGCCAGCAGCTTAGCGGGGGGGCAGTACAATGAGCAGTTCTTC.

This clonotype came up a few times. This chain connects TRBV15 to TRBJ1-5; D not certain. This CDR3 region has 14 residues. V dropped 5 bases and J dropped 5 bases, with 13 bases sitting between them. Looked up from germline, CDR1 is LNHNV and CDR2 is YYDKDF (reference sequence). CDR3 in DNA: TGTGCCACCAGCGGATTTGCCGCGGATCAGCCCCAGCATTTT. Protein product: CATSGFAADQPQHF.

This chain joins TRBV12-3 or TRBV12-4 and TRBJ1-5; D gene uncertain. The CDR3 is 12 residues long. Trimming cost V 4 bases and J 7 bases, with 8 bases left between them. The CDR3 bases are TGTGCCAGCAGTTATGTGTTACAGCCCCAGCATTTT. This translates into CASSYVLQPQHF.

This clonotype appeared a few times. The chain recombines TRBV20-1 with TRBJ2-7; 12 bases agree with TRBD1. V lost 6 bases, J lost 5 bases, and 11 bases stayed unmatched. Per germline, CDR1 DFQATT and CDR2 SNEGSKA (reference sequence). The CDR3 is 15 amino acids. CDR3 region: CSAPPPGQGADEQYF. The DNA of the CDR3 is TGCAGTGCCCCGCCCCCGGGACAGGGGGCGGACGAGCAGTACTTC.